This entry lists 17 T cell receptor beta chains sequenced from one sample in a study of response to subunit inactivated influenza vaccine. A single record per CDR3 protein comes from TCRdb applying MiXCR to the RT-PCR reads. The top ten clones hold about a tenth of a sample with hundreds of thousands of distinct CDR3 sequences, roughly 18% of them seen once. The source was PBMCs from blood, collected roughly 5 days after vaccination. These receptors were taken from a man between 45 and 60 years old who received an inactivated influenza vaccine.

This clonotype was counted a few times. The chain couples TRBV15 to TRBJ1-4; no clear D gene. This CDR3 contains 17 residues. Germline V gene lookup returns CDR1 LNHNV and CDR2 YYDKDF (reference sequence). Trimming stripped 0 bases from V and 0 bases from J, with 11 bases between. In DNA, the CDR3 is TGTGCCACCAGCAGAGAGGGCAGACCTGCAACTAATGAAAAACTGTTTTTT. The encoded protein is CATSREGRPATNEKLFF. Looking up the rest from reference TRBV15 and TRBJ1-4 gives the full variable domain: DAMVIQNPRYQVTQFGKPVTLSCSQTLNHNVMYWYQQKSSQAPKLLFHYYDKDFNNEADTPDNFQSRRPNTSFCFLDIRSPGLGDTAMYLCATSREGRPATNEKLFFGSGTQLSVL.

This clonotype was seen only a few times. The CDR3 spells CSARDGSRAQETQYF. The CDR3 DNA reads TGCAGTGCTAGAGATGGCAGCAGGGCCCAAGAGACCCAGTACTTC. The rearrangement uses TRBV20-1 and TRBJ2-5; D is possibly TRBD1 (5 bases). Germline V gene lookup returns CDR1 DFQATT and CDR2 SNEGSKA (reference sequence). This CDR3 is 15 amino acids long. Trimming removed 0 bases at V and 1 base at J, with 12 bases between.

This clonotype was recorded a few times. The gene calls are TRBV7-8 and TRBJ2-1; D is perhaps TRBD2 (5 bases). The V end lost 9 bases, the J end lost 3 bases, and 6 bases lay between the germline ends. The CDR3 spans 11 residues. Germline lookup yields CDR1 SGHVS and CDR2 FQNEAQ. CDR3 amino acids: CASEGYNEQFF. As DNA, the CDR3 is TGTGCCAGTGAGGGCTACAATGAGCAGTTCTTC.

The V gene is TRBV29-1, the J gene TRBJ2-3; 14 nucleotides match TRBD2. The J segment lost 0 bases and the V segment lost 7 bases, leaving 12 bases of the junction unmatched. Per germline, CDR1 SQVTM and CDR2 ANQGSEA. The CDR3 loop spans 18 amino acids. This CDR3 reads CSAMGLAGVITSTDTQYF. DNA of the CDR3: TGCAGCGCCATGGGACTAGCGGGGGTCATTACTAGCACAGATACGCAGTATTTT.

The V gene is TRBV5-1, the J gene TRBJ2-1; 9 positions agree with TRBD2. With V trimmed by 6 bases and J by 0 bases, 10 bases remained unmatched. The CDR3 runs 17 residues. Germline V gives CDR1 SGHRS, CDR2 YFSETQ. The CDR3 DNA reads TGCGCCAGCATCTCGGGACTAGCCCTCAGCTCCTACAATGAGCAGTTCTTC. It yields the protein CASISGLALSSYNEQFF.

The chain employs TRBV7-2 and TRBJ2-2; 8 bases are shared with TRBD1. The V gene end was trimmed by 5 bases and the J gene end by 5 bases; junction bases not matched to a gene: 10. CDR1 and CDR2 (germline): SGHTA, FQGNSA. This CDR3 is built from 16 residues. As DNA, the CDR3 is TGTGCCAGCAGCCCACTCCCCGGACAGGGTACCGGGGAGCTGTTTTTT. This encodes CASSPLPGQGTGELFF.

This clonotype was counted only a few times. The chain carries TRBV6-1 and TRBJ1-3; D remains ambiguous. V was trimmed by 1 base and J by 0 bases, leaving 4 bases between them. Germline-derived CDR1 and CDR2 are MNHNS and SASEGT. CDR3 length: 14 residues. The CDR3 protein is CASSEVSSGNTIYF. The CDR3 bases are TGTGCCAGCAGTGAAGTAAGCTCTGGAAACACCATATATTTT.

This clonotype was seen more than once but under ten times. V usage is TRBV6-2 or TRBV6-3 and J usage is TRBJ1-5, with 12 nucleotides matching TRBD1. The CDR3 covers 17 residues. Germline trimming cut 7 bases from V and 6 bases from J; bases unmatched to any gene: 13. Germline V gene data show CDR1 as MNHEY and CDR2 as SVGEGT. The CDR3 bases are TGTGCCAGCAACTACCGCCGGGACAGGGGGCGTAGTCAGCCCCAGCATTTT. Translated, it gives CASNYRRDRGRSQPQHF.

The sample holds a few counts of this clonotype. The gene calls are TRBV6-6 and TRBJ2-7; D not certain. Trimming pared 8 bases from V and 3 bases from J, leaving 11 bases between. This CDR3 has 12 residues. Germline-derived CDR1 and CDR2 are MNHNY and SVGAGI (reference sequence). As DNA, the CDR3 is TGTGCCAGCTGGAGTGGTGGCTACGAGCAGTACTTC. This encodes CASWSGGYEQYF.

Here the CDR3 reads CAWGLAGNNEQFF. DNA for the CDR3: TGTGCCTGGGGACTAGCGGGGAACAATGAGCAGTTCTTC. This chain connects TRBV30 to TRBJ2-1; 12 positions match TRBD2. Trimming took 5 bases from V and 5 from J; bases not matched to a gene: 1. The CDR3 runs 13 residues. CDR1 and CDR2 (germline): GTSNPN, SVGIG (reference sequence).

This clonotype was detected only a few times. The chain has TRBV20-1 and TRBJ2-1; D uncertain. The CDR3 runs 14 residues. V shed 3 bases and J shed 3 bases, with 12 bases lying between them. Germline V CDR1 and CDR2: DFQATT, SNEGSKA (reference sequence). The CDR3 spells CSARKEFGYNEQFF. The CDR3 coding sequence is TGCAGTGCTAGGAAGGAGTTCGGCTACAATGAGCAGTTCTTC.

This clonotype was counted only a few times. V gene TRBV12-3 or TRBV12-4 combines with J gene TRBJ2-7; a possible D gene is TRBD1 (6 bases). This CDR3 has 16 amino acids. V was trimmed by 2 bases and J by 2 bases, leaving 16 bases between them. The CDR3 DNA is TGTGCCAGCAGTTTAACAGGGACCTTCATAACCTACGAGCAGTACTTC. Translated, it gives CASSLTGTFITYEQYF.

This clonotype was observed a few times. The V call is TRBV30, the J call TRBJ2-7; maybe TRBD1 (5 bases). The CDR3 is 15 residues long. Germline values: CDR1 GTSNPN, CDR2 SVGIG (reference sequence). Trimming removed 1 base at V and 1 base at J, with 14 bases between. CDR3 residues: CAWSGNQGWSYEQYF. CDR3 DNA: TGTGCCTGGAGTGGAAACCAGGGTTGGTCCTACGAGCAGTACTTC.

The chain recombines TRBV6-2 or TRBV6-3 with TRBJ2-1, with D maybe TRBD2 (6 bases). There are 12 residues in the CDR3. V shed 8 bases and J shed 9 bases, with 14 bases lying between them. Germline values: CDR1 MNHEY, CDR2 SVGEGT. CDR3 coding DNA: TGTGCCAGCGGTCGGGCGGGAATTGAGCAGTTCTTC. Translated: CASGRAGIEQFF.

The chain links TRBV27 to TRBJ2-3; 7 bases agree with TRBD2. CDR1 and CDR2 from the germline V gene are MNHEY and SMNVEV (reference sequence). The CDR3 has 15 amino acids. Losses at the gene ends were 6 bases for V and 2 bases for J; bases not matched to a gene: 8. The CDR3 spells CASSRRLANTDTQYF. CDR3 bases: TGTGCCAGCAGCCGCCGACTAGCCAACACAGATACGCAGTATTTT.

This clonotype was seen more than once but under ten times. The gene calls are TRBV5-6 and TRBJ2-2; D gene ambiguous. V lost 5 bases, J lost 6 bases, and 17 bases lay in between. CDR3 length equals 15 residues. CDR1 is SGHDT, CDR2 YYEEEE, per germline. DNA of the CDR3: TGTGCCAGCAGTTTGATTTCTAGGGCCGCCGGGGAGCTGTTTTTT. It specifies CASSLISRAAGELFF.

The rearrangement joins TRBV9 to TRBJ1-2; TRBD1 matches 8 bases. The V gene end was trimmed by 3 bases and the J gene end by 4 bases; junction bases not matched to a gene: 5. The CDR3 runs to 14 residues. Germline V gene data show CDR1 as SGDLS and CDR2 as YYNGEE. CDR3 nucleotides: TGTGCCAGCAGCGCCGGACAGGGTTCCTATGGCTACACCTTC. Amino acid sequence: CASSAGQGSYGYTF.